The source of this TCR beta chain is a study of T cells in Graves' hyperthyroidism and ophthalmopathy. Study-wide points: Among clonotypes expanded in thyroid above 0.001, most were also found in blood.

Germline CDR1 and CDR2: SGHAT and FQNNGV. The V end lost 3 bases, the J end lost 5 bases, and 13 bases lay between the germline ends. The CDR3 is made up of 14 amino acids. Amplified TCR beta CDR3 regions came from RNA transcripts. During a first-round RT-PCR of the TCR CDR3, the HTBI primer set was used. TCRdb reprocessed the multiplex PCR reads with MiXCR, giving one entry per CDR3 protein. Here the sample spans about 210,000 distinct CDR3 sequences, 17% being singletons. This clonotype was detected many times. The target antigen is unknown. The authors took PBMCs from roughly 10 ml fresh peripheral blood.

The chain couples TRBV11-2 to TRBJ2-5; no definite D call. Material for sequencing was blood. This receptor was taken from a man aged 45-65 years with Graves' hyperthyroidism. The CDR3 reads CASSFSRLGETQYF. The DNA of the CDR3 is TGTGCCAGCAGCTTTAGCAGGCTGGGGGAGACCCAGTACTTC.